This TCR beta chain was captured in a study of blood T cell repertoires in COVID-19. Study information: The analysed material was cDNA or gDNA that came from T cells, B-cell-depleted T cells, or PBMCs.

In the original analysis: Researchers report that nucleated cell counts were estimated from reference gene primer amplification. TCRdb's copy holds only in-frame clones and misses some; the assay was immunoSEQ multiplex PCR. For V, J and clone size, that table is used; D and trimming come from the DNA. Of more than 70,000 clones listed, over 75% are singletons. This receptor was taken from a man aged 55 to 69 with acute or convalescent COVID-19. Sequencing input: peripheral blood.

In DNA form, the CDR3 reads TGTGCCAGCAGCCCTCTGAAGACAACCTACGAGCAGTACTTC. Protein product: CASSPLKTTYEQYF. The chain couples TRBV27 to TRBJ2-7, with D unclear. The germline gives CDR1 MNHEY, CDR2 SMNVEV (reference sequence). The length of the CDR3 is 14 residues. V gave up 6 bases and J gave up 2 bases, with 14 bases separating them.